This T cell receptor beta chain was identified in a study of Ad26.COV2.S vaccination and SARS-CoV-2 variants (dated by TCRdb to about 2021). Regarding the study in general: Donors in the vaccine arm were drawn from COV1001, a phase I-IIa trial of Ad26.COV2.S in healthy adults that was multicentre, randomized, double-blind and placebo-controlled. The specificity and breadth of SARS-CoV-2-reactive T cell receptors after Ad26.COV2.S vaccination were assessed by TCRbeta repertoire sequencing. Participants in the trial were split at random into five groups of five each, receiving low-dose or high-dose Ad26.COV2.S once or twice, or else placebo on both occasions. Investigators did not know the trial group allocation while performing experiments and assessing outcomes. Ad26.COV2.S was given intramuscularly at 5x10^10 or 1x10^11 viral particles, as a single shot or as two shots 56 days apart. A total of approximately 30 samples were included in the TCR-sequenced set, comprising roughly 20 Ad26.COV2.S vaccine recipients, 5 placebo recipients and 8 SARS-CoV-2 convalescent individuals. Study-wide conclusions, independent of this receptor: After vaccination, substantial breadth of spike-specific CD8+ and CD4+ T cell responses was reported. Comparable non-spike TCR breadth was observed between vaccine and placebo recipients, consistent with only spike being contained in the vaccine. The study was not powered to compare responses between vaccine doses or regimens. Spike-specific TCR breadth was higher in Ad26.COV2.S recipients than in placebo recipients (P = 0.0014). It was noted by the authors that total T cell responses may have been underestimated by the TCR breadth and depth analyses.

Trimming costs V 3 bases and J 0 bases, and their ends lie 8 bases apart. CDR1 and CDR2 are read off the germline V gene as MGHRA and YSYEKL. The CDR3 spans 14 residues, from the cysteine through the phenylalanine. Of the read, only the CDR3 DNA is kept; its 42 bases are in frame from base 1. Read against the paper, the sample's treatment or condition label means: some 20 received Ad26.COV2.S at low or high dose, single or two shots; a few received placebo; per-sample allocation not given. For vaccine and placebo recipients, the sequenced repertoires came from samples collected on day 63 after the first injection. Cohort 1b enrolled about 25 adults aged 18-55 years at a single site in Boston, USA, between 29 July and 7 August 2020. Ad26.COV2.S was a replication-incompetent adenovirus type 26 vector expressing a prefusion-stabilized SARS-CoV-2 spike protein from the original Wuhan strain. The immunoSEQ Assay was used to sequence TCRbeta CDR3 regions. After extraction, genomic DNA underwent amplification by bias-controlled multiplex PCR, followed by high-throughput sequencing. In the source study's methods: To quantify the absolute abundance of every unique TCRbeta CDR3 region, sequences were collapsed and filtered. Usable DNA was measured by amplifying reference genes present in all nucleated cells, and TCRbeta template counts were normalized to that usable DNA to estimate T cell fraction. Repertoire TCRs were annotated as SARS-CoV-2-specific by exact matching of V gene, CDR3 amino acid sequence and J gene to a known reactive TCR set. MIRA supplied the reference SARS-CoV-2 TCR set, which was filtered for enrichment in COVID-19-positive ImmuneCODE repertoires so that public or cross-reactive TCRs were removed. Using the MIRA antigens, annotated TCRs were further analysed by specific ORF or by position within an ORF. Breadth was defined as annotated unique rearrangements over total unique productive rearrangements; depth was the summed frequency of those rearrangements. TCR breadth was compared between groups using two-sided Wilcoxon rank-sum tests. What TCRdb holds here is the immuneACCESS table cut down to in-frame rearrangements. Part of the clones is not present; checked against another copy, under half of the missing clones reflect an unresolved V gene, and the others are unexplained. That table furnishes V, J and clone size, whereas the DNA furnished D and trimming. The sample includes more than 350,000 clones, with about 93% observed a single time. The ten biggest clones cover more than 9% of the sample.

On this clone: No cognate antigen has been identified for it. Base qualities are not provided; no much larger clone lies one nucleotide away.

The TCR originated in a person aged 18 to 59 who received the Ad26.COV2.S COVID-19 vaccine or a placebo. The V and J genes are TRBV4-1 and TRBJ1-1; the D gene is not confidently resolved. The source was peripheral blood, collected in a trial of Ad26.COV2.S vaccine versus placebo. The CDR3 protein is CASSQILMNTEAFF. The sequenced DNA: TGCGCCAGCAGCCAGATCCTCATGAACACTGAAGCTTTCTTT.